This T cell receptor (beta chain) stems from a study of a mutant IDH1 vaccine in newly diagnosed glioma. Across the study: Therapy received beforehand was radiotherapy, temozolomide, or both, with most patients given both.

As to time point: week 47, end of study. All doses held 300 ug of mutant IDH1 20-mer peptide, with topical imiquimod. Whole-study results and caveats: Immune responses arising from the vaccine appeared in about 92% of patients. Changes in top peripheral clonotypes did not appear linked to pseudoprogression.

Note on this clone: Its antigen is still unknown.

Germline V CDR1 and CDR2: SGHRS, YFSETQ. The CDR3 sequence is 12 residues long. V gave up 3 bases and J gave up 6 bases, with 10 bases separating them. Measured with immunoSEQ multiplex PCR; TCRdb has only the in-frame clones, and not every one. The top ten clones hold about 5.2% of a sample with over 30,000 clones, 75% to 95% of them seen once. This chain connects TRBV5-1 to TRBJ2-7; D is ambiguous. Sample: PBMCs, taken from a glioma patient whose treatment included an IDH1 peptide vaccine. This TCR derives from a woman between 40 and 50 years old with glioma. The DNA for the CDR3 is TGCGCCAGCAGCTCCCTGGGCGCCGAGCAGTACTTC. This sequence encodes CASSSLGAEQYF.